The rows below give T cell receptor beta chains drawn from one sample of a study of T-cell reconstitution after alpha-beta-depleted transplantation in children. One entry per CDR3 protein results from TCRdb running MiXCR on the PCR reads. The data hold about 610,000 distinct CDR3 sequences, with 10% to 13% observed a single time. Source: PBMCs from the stem cell graft donor, taken from the stem cell graft. The receptors shown here come from a human donor who donated a stem cell graft to a child with acute myeloid leukemia. Both conserved end residues are part of each CDR3. D genes are given only for firm matches. The size entry is marked missing in some rows and otherwise reads once, few, many or a size class.

CDR3nt: TGTGCCAGCAGCTTAGCAGGGCCGCAGTTCTTC
CDR3aa: CASSLAGPQFF
d_gene: -
j_gene: TRBJ2-1
abundance: many
v_gene: TRBV7-6

CDR3nt: TGTGCCAGCAGCCACGGGACAGGGGGTCCCTACGAGCAGTACTTC
CDR3aa: CASSHGTGGPYEQYF
d_gene: TRBD1
j_gene: TRBJ2-7
abundance: once
v_gene: TRBV3-1

CDR3nt: TGTGCCATCAGTGATCCACAGGGAGGCCTAATCCACGAGCAGTACTTC
CDR3aa: CAISDPQGGLIHEQYF
d_gene: -
j_gene: TRBJ2-7
abundance: many
v_gene: TRBV10-3

CDR3nt: TGTGCCAGCAGCTTAGCAAGCGGTGAGCAGTTCTTC
CDR3aa: CASSLASGEQFF
d_gene: -
j_gene: TRBJ2-1
abundance: many
v_gene: TRBV7-2

CDR3nt: TGCAGTGCTAGGGAACAACTAGCGGCGATGAGAAATGAGCAGTTCTTC
CDR3aa: CSAREQLAAMRNEQFF
d_gene: TRBD2
j_gene: TRBJ2-1
abundance: -
v_gene: TRBV20-1

CDR3nt: TGTGCCAGCAGTTACTCTCAGGGACAGTCCAATCAGCCCCAGCATTTT
CDR3aa: CASSYSQGQSNQPQHF
d_gene: TRBD1
j_gene: TRBJ1-5
abundance: few
v_gene: TRBV6-2/TRBV6-3

CDR3nt: TGTGCCAGCAGCTTAGAAGTGTCTAGCGGGAGCCACGAGCAGTACTTC
CDR3aa: CASSLEVSSGSHEQYF
d_gene: TRBD2
j_gene: TRBJ2-7
abundance: few
v_gene: TRBV7-6

CDR3nt: TGTGCCAGCAGCTCTCCGACTAGCGGGGCCGCTTCGAACACCGGGGAGCTGTTTTTT
CDR3aa: CASSSPTSGAASNTGELFF
d_gene: TRBD2
j_gene: TRBJ2-2
abundance: -
v_gene: TRBV11-2

CDR3nt: TGCAGCGTTACGGAGGCGAGAGGACCCAAAGATACGCAGTATTTT
CDR3aa: CSVTEARGPKDTQYF
d_gene: -
j_gene: TRBJ2-3
abundance: -
v_gene: TRBV29-1

CDR3nt: TGTGCCAGCAGCGCTGGACAGGGAGTCGCCGGGGAGCTGTTTTTT
CDR3aa: CASSAGQGVAGELFF
d_gene: TRBD1
j_gene: TRBJ2-2
abundance: -
v_gene: TRBV11-3

CDR3nt: TGTGCCAGCAGTGAATTTCGAGGGGTGGAGACCCAGTACTTC
CDR3aa: CASSEFRGVETQYF
d_gene: -
j_gene: TRBJ2-5
abundance: few
v_gene: TRBV25-1

CDR3nt: TGCAGTGCTCACCCTAGCGGTAAGAGGTACGAGCAGTACTTC
CDR3aa: CSAHPSGKRYEQYF
d_gene: TRBD2
j_gene: TRBJ2-7
abundance: few
v_gene: TRBV20-1

CDR3nt: TGTGCCAGCAGTTACCTGGACAGGAACACTGAAGCTTTCTTT
CDR3aa: CASSYLDRNTEAFF
d_gene: -
j_gene: TRBJ1-1
abundance: few
v_gene: TRBV28

CDR3nt: TGTGCCACCAGTGAACGAAGGACTAGCGGCTACAATGAGCAGTTCTTC
CDR3aa: CATSERRTSGYNEQFF
d_gene: TRBD2
j_gene: TRBJ2-1
abundance: many
v_gene: TRBV6-4

CDR3nt: TGTGCCAGCAGCTTAGTCGGGGGGGGGTCCTCCTACAATGAGCAGTTCTTC
CDR3aa: CASSLVGGGSSYNEQFF
d_gene: TRBD2
j_gene: TRBJ2-1
abundance: -
v_gene: TRBV7-2

CDR3nt: TGCGCCAGCAGCTTAAGCGCGCCCGATACGCAGTATTTT
CDR3aa: CASSLSAPDTQYF
d_gene: -
j_gene: TRBJ2-3
abundance: few
v_gene: TRBV5-1

CDR3nt: TGTGCCAGCAGCCGCCTAGCGGGAGGACGAAACAATGAGCAGTTCTTC
CDR3aa: CASSRLAGGRNNEQFF
d_gene: TRBD2
j_gene: TRBJ2-1
abundance: -
v_gene: TRBV3-1

CDR3nt: TGTGCCAGCAGCTTAGAGACTAGTAGGCAGTTCTTC
CDR3aa: CASSLETSRQFF
d_gene: -
j_gene: TRBJ2-1
abundance: -
v_gene: TRBV7-2

CDR3nt: TGTGCCAGCAGCGTAGTTAGCGGGGCACAAGAGACCCAGTACTTC
CDR3aa: CASSVVSGAQETQYF
d_gene: TRBD2
j_gene: TRBJ2-5
abundance: many
v_gene: TRBV9

CDR3nt: TGTGCCAGCAGCACAGGACAGGCTGGGGAGCAGTTCTTC
CDR3aa: CASSTGQAGEQFF
d_gene: TRBD1
j_gene: TRBJ2-1
abundance: few
v_gene: TRBV7-9

CDR3nt: TGTGCCAGCAGCCAGGACAGTGTCGGCCCCTACGAGCAGTACTTC
CDR3aa: CASSQDSVGPYEQYF
d_gene: -
j_gene: TRBJ2-7
abundance: -
v_gene: TRBV4-2

CDR3nt: TGTGCCAGCAGTTCTAGGATCAGCCGGACGGCGAACACTGAAGCTTTCTTT
CDR3aa: CASSSRISRTANTEAFF
d_gene: -
j_gene: TRBJ1-1
abundance: -
v_gene: TRBV12-3/TRBV12-4

CDR3nt: TGCAGCGTCCTCCCGAGGCGGTCTAATGAAAAACTGTTTTTT
CDR3aa: CSVLPRRSNEKLFF
d_gene: -
j_gene: TRBJ1-4
abundance: few
v_gene: TRBV29-1

CDR3nt: TGTGCCAGCAGTGACAAGAACGGAAACATTCAGTACTTC
CDR3aa: CASSDKNGNIQYF
d_gene: -
j_gene: TRBJ2-4
abundance: -
v_gene: TRBV6-2/TRBV6-3

CDR3nt: TGTGCCAGCAGTGAAGCAAATAGAGAGACCCAGTACTTC
CDR3aa: CASSEANRETQYF
d_gene: -
j_gene: TRBJ2-5
abundance: few
v_gene: TRBV6-1

CDR3nt: TGTGCCAGCAGCCGCGGGACTAGCAACAATGAGCAGTTCTTC
CDR3aa: CASSRGTSNNEQFF
d_gene: TRBD2
j_gene: TRBJ2-1
abundance: few
v_gene: TRBV12-3/TRBV12-4

CDR3nt: TGCATCGCGGGTGAGAAAGAGACCCAGTACTTC
CDR3aa: CIAGEKETQYF
d_gene: -
j_gene: TRBJ2-5
abundance: many
v_gene: TRBV29-1

CDR3nt: TGTGCCAGCACCCGGGGCACTGAAGCTTTCTTT
CDR3aa: CASTRGTEAFF
d_gene: -
j_gene: TRBJ1-1
abundance: many
v_gene: TRBV6-5

CDR3nt: TGTGCCGACCAGACCTCTGGAAACACCATATATTTT
CDR3aa: CADQTSGNTIYF
d_gene: -
j_gene: TRBJ1-3
abundance: many
v_gene: TRBV12-3/TRBV12-4

CDR3nt: TGTGCCAGCAGCCAAGATCTACAGCACACAGATACGCAGTATTTT
CDR3aa: CASSQDLQHTDTQYF
d_gene: -
j_gene: TRBJ2-3
abundance: many
v_gene: TRBV4-2

CDR3nt: TGTGCCAGCAGCCTGGGCCCAAGGGTCACAGATACGCAGTATTTT
CDR3aa: CASSLGPRVTDTQYF
d_gene: -
j_gene: TRBJ2-3
abundance: many
v_gene: TRBV7-9

CDR3nt: TGTGCCAGCAGTCCCCACGTAGCGGGAGGCACAGGGGAGCTGTTTTTT
CDR3aa: CASSPHVAGGTGELFF
d_gene: TRBD2
j_gene: TRBJ2-2
abundance: -
v_gene: TRBV6-1

CDR3nt: TGTGCCAGCATTCGAGGACTAGCGGTAAACCAAGAGACCCAGTACTTC
CDR3aa: CASIRGLAVNQETQYF
d_gene: TRBD2
j_gene: TRBJ2-5
abundance: many
v_gene: TRBV6-1

CDR3nt: TGCAGTGCTAGCGGCGCCTACGAGCAGTACTTC
CDR3aa: CSASGAYEQYF
d_gene: -
j_gene: TRBJ2-7
abundance: many
v_gene: TRBV20-1

CDR3nt: TGTGCCAGCAGCCCGTTAAGAGGGGCCAATCAGCCCCAGCATTTT
CDR3aa: CASSPLRGANQPQHF
d_gene: -
j_gene: TRBJ1-5
abundance: many
v_gene: TRBV7-6

CDR3nt: TGTGCCAGCAGTTTAGAGACTAGCGGCTCAGGGAATGAGCAGTTCTTC
CDR3aa: CASSLETSGSGNEQFF
d_gene: TRBD2
j_gene: TRBJ2-1
abundance: few
v_gene: TRBV12-3/TRBV12-4

CDR3nt: TGTGCCAGCAGCCACATGGCCTGGAGAGATTTTGGCTACACCTTC
CDR3aa: CASSHMAWRDFGYTF
d_gene: -
j_gene: TRBJ1-2
abundance: few
v_gene: TRBV3-1

CDR3nt: TGCAGCGCCGGGGGGACAGTAAGCACCGGGGAGCTGTTTTTT
CDR3aa: CSAGGTVSTGELFF
d_gene: -
j_gene: TRBJ2-2
abundance: few
v_gene: TRBV29-1

CDR3nt: TGTGCCAGCAGCCAAGCCCTTGCGGAGGGGCCAGATACGCAGTATTTT
CDR3aa: CASSQALAEGPDTQYF
d_gene: -
j_gene: TRBJ2-3
abundance: few
v_gene: TRBV4-2

CDR3nt: TGTGCCAGCAAAGGTCAGGGGTTCACCGGGGAGCTGTTTTTT
CDR3aa: CASKGQGFTGELFF
d_gene: -
j_gene: TRBJ2-2
abundance: -
v_gene: TRBV6-1